The 27 T cell receptor beta chains below all came from one sample that was sequenced in a study of blood T cell repertoires in COVID-19. Clones were sequenced by immunoSEQ multiplex PCR, and TCRdb holds only the in-frame ones, with some missing. Of roughly 40,000 clones in the sample, roughly three quarters were seen once. Sequencing input: peripheral blood. The receptor source for this set is a man aged 65 to 85 with active or convalescent COVID-19.

V gene TRBV5-1 combines with J gene TRBJ2-7; possibly TRBD2 for D (6 bases). V was cut by 0 bases and J by 6 bases, with 13 bases left in between. This CDR3 comprises 14 residues. From germline, CDR1 is SGHRS and CDR2 YFSETQ. CDR3 bases: TGCGCCAGCAGCTTGGGACTAGGGGCAGGCGAGCAGTACTTC. Translating it yields CASSLGLGAGEQYF.

V usage is TRBV5-1 and J usage is TRBJ2-3, with 7 bases lining up with TRBD1. This CDR3 is 15 amino acids long. J gave up 6 bases and V 4 bases, and 11 bases lay outside the gene matches. The germline gives CDR1 SGHRS, CDR2 YFSETQ. The DNA of the CDR3 is TGCGCCAGCAGCACTTCCGGGACAGTCAGCGATACGCAGTATTTT. It codes for CASSTSGTVSDTQYF.

V gene TRBV29-1 combines with J gene TRBJ2-1; a possible D gene is TRBD1 (6 bases). The CDR3 is 13 residues long. Trimming cost V 4 bases and J 6 bases, with 13 bases left between them. Germline V gives CDR1 SQVTM, CDR2 ANQGSEA. The CDR3 region is CSVAGQGFNEQFF. As DNA, the CDR3 is TGCAGCGTTGCAGGGCAGGGGTTCAATGAGCAGTTCTTC.

The V call is TRBV12-3 or TRBV12-4, the J call TRBJ2-1, with a possible D match to TRBD1 (5 bases). Trimming removed 8 bases at V and 6 bases at J, with 11 bases between. CDR3 size: 12 residues. CDR3 sequence reads: CASRFQGNEQFF. For the CDR3, the DNA is TGTGCCAGCCGATTCCAGGGCAATGAGCAGTTCTTC.

This clone has just a few counts. V usage is TRBV7-6 and J usage is TRBJ1-5; no reliable D call. Germline values: CDR1 SGHVS, CDR2 FNYEAQ. Trimming removed 1 base at V and 5 bases at J, with 12 bases between. The CDR3 is made up of 15 amino acids. CDR3 nucleotides: TGTGCCAGCAGCTTAGATGTCAGGCGGGATCAGCCCCAGCATTTT. Amino acid sequence: CASSLDVRRDQPQHF.

The chain links TRBV19 to TRBJ1-2, with 7 nucleotides matching TRBD1. The germline V gene has CDR1 LNHDA and CDR2 SQIVND (reference sequence). After removal of 6 bases from V and 5 bases from J, the junction contained 12 bases not matched to a gene. The CDR3 length is 15 residues. CDR3 DNA: TGTGCCAGTAGGACTCAACAGGGGCGTAATTATGGCTACACCTTC. Its translation is CASRTQQGRNYGYTF.

J is TRBJ1-5 and V is TRBV4-1; TRBD1 is a possible D gene (6 bases). Trimming left V 0 bases short and J 5 bases short, with 23 bases between. This CDR3 is 19 amino acids long. CDR1 is MGHRA, CDR2 YSYEKL, per germline. As DNA, the CDR3 is TGCGCCAGCAGCCAAGAGTCCCCGGGGGGGCGGTTAGGGTATCAGCCCCAGCATTTT. Translation gives CASSQESPGGRLGYQPQHF.

The chain couples TRBV6-1 to TRBJ2-7, with D tentatively TRBD1 (6 bases). Germline V gives CDR1 MNHNS, CDR2 SASEGT. This CDR3 is built from 14 residues. V was pared by 0 bases and J by 8 bases, with 14 bases between. CDR3 protein: CASSEARGHLQQYF. CDR3 coding DNA: TGTGCCAGCAGTGAAGCCAGGGGTCACCTTCAGCAGTACTTC.

The CDR3: CAISESQIYGYTF. DNA of the CDR3: TGTGCCATCAGTGAATCCCAGATCTATGGCTACACCTTC. The chain carries TRBV10-3 and TRBJ1-2; D not resolved. Germline V gene data show CDR1 as ENHRY and CDR2 as SYGVKD. The germline V and J ends were trimmed by 3 bases and 4 bases, with 9 bases remaining between them. The CDR3 is made up of 13 amino acids.

CDR3 loop: CAWSRDINSPLHF. CDR3 sequence (DNA): TGTGCCTGGAGTAGGGACATTAATTCACCCCTCCACTTT. The rearrangement joins TRBV30 to TRBJ1-6, with TRBD1 as a possible D gene (6 bases). V lost 2 bases and J 6 bases, leaving 8 bases between the germline ends. The V gene's germline CDR1 is GTSNPN and CDR2 SVGIG (reference sequence). The CDR3 loop spans 13 amino acids.

In its sample, this clone was seen once. The chain combines TRBV6-1 with TRBJ2-1; D possibly corresponds to TRBD2 (6 bases). V was cut by 0 bases and J by 9 bases, with 15 bases left in between. The CDR3 totals 15 residues. Looked up from germline, CDR1 is MNHNS and CDR2 is SASEGT. The CDR3 spells CASSEAPGAGGEQFF. The CDR3 DNA is TGTGCCAGCAGTGAAGCCCCCGGGGCCGGGGGTGAGCAGTTCTTC.

This chain uses TRBV5-1 with TRBJ2-3; 9 bases are a match to TRBD2. Germline CDR1 is SGHRS and CDR2 is YFSETQ. The CDR3 sequence is 15 residues long. Germline trimming cut 4 bases from V and 2 bases from J; bases unmatched to any gene: 5. The CDR3 loop reads CASSMSGGFTDTQYF. CDR3 in DNA: TGCGCCAGCAGCATGAGCGGGGGGTTCACAGATACGCAGTATTTT.

V usage is TRBV7-2 and J usage is TRBJ2-5; 7 nucleotides line up with TRBD2. The CDR3 loop spans 14 amino acids. With V trimmed by 8 bases and J by 2 bases, 8 bases remained unmatched. CDR1 and CDR2 (germline): SGHTA, FQGNSA. The CDR3 bases are TGTGCCAGCCGTGGTGTGGGGGGGCAAGAGACCCAGTACTTC. Its translation: CASRGVGGQETQYF.

The chain has TRBV7-9 and TRBJ2-2, with D hard to call. V was trimmed by 3 bases and J by 3 bases, leaving 5 bases between them. The CDR3 spans 13 residues. CDR1 and CDR2 from the germline V gene are SEHNR and FQNEAQ (reference sequence). CDR3 DNA: TGTGCCAGCAGCTTCGACTACACCGGGGAGCTGTTTTTT. Translating gives CASSFDYTGELFF. Based on the CDR3 plus reference TRBV7-9 and TRBJ2-2, the full variable domain is DTGVSQNPRHKITKRGQNVTFRCDPISEHNRLYWYRQTLGQGPEFLTYFQNEAQLEKSRLLSDRFSAERPKGSFSTLEIQRTEQGDSAMYLCASSFDYTGELFFGEGSRLTVL.

The rearrangement joins TRBV5-1 to TRBJ2-7, with D possibly TRBD2 on 6 matching bases. V lost 8 bases and J 4 bases, leaving 22 bases between the germline ends. The CDR3 totals 15 residues. From germline, CDR1 is SGHRS and CDR2 YFSETQ. CDR3 loop: CARAGPRGVVYEQYF. The CDR3 coding sequence is TGCGCCAGAGCGGGTCCCCGAGGGGTCGTTTACGAGCAGTACTTC.

The chain uses TRBV16 and TRBJ1-1; 7 bases align to TRBD1. Germline CDR1 reads KGHSY; CDR2 reads FQNENV. The CDR3 has 15 residues. Trimming took 0 bases from V and 0 from J; bases not matched to a gene: 1. The CDR3 loop reads CASSQSQGMNTEAFF. Written as DNA, the CDR3 is TGTGCCAGCAGCCAATCACAGGGGATGAACACTGAAGCTTTCTTT.

This chain links TRBV7-2 with TRBJ1-2, with 10 bases lining up with TRBD1. The ends lost 4 bases at V and 9 bases at J; junction bases unmatched: 14. CDR1 is SGHTA and CDR2 is FQGNSA in the germline V gene. The CDR3 has 16 residues. The CDR3 coding sequence is TGTGCCAGCAGCTCAAACTCCCCCGGGACAGGGGAGAGCTACACCTTC. It is translated as CASSSNSPGTGESYTF.

The gene calls are TRBV18 and TRBJ2-2; D is uncertain. Germline V CDR1 and CDR2: KGHSH, LQKENI. The CDR3 is 12 residues long. V shed 6 bases and J shed 8 bases, with 10 bases lying between them. The CDR3, as DNA: TGTGCCAGCTCGATAGAGGAAGGGGAGCTGTTTTTT. It codes for CASSIEEGELFF. The full variable domain, its missing parts supplied by reference TRBV18 and TRBJ2-2, is NAGVMQNPRHLVRRRGQEARLRCSPMKGHSHVYWYRQLPEEGLKFMVYLQKENIIDESGMPKERFSAEFPKEGPSILRIQQVVRGDSAAYFCASSIEEGELFFGEGSRLTVL.

Only a few counts were recorded for this clone. The chain combines TRBV28 with TRBJ1-2, with 7 bases fitting TRBD1. The germline gives CDR1 MDHEN, CDR2 SYDVKM. CDR3 size: 12 residues. V was pared by 6 bases and J by 8 bases, with 6 bases of the junction left unmatched. The CDR3 DNA reads as TGTGCCAGCAGCGGACAGGAATTGGGCTACACCTTC. Its translation is CASSGQELGYTF.

The rearrangement joins TRBV7-9 to TRBJ1-1, with 7 bases aligning to TRBD1. There are 15 residues in the CDR3. V gave up 5 bases and J gave up 5 bases; unmatched junction bases: 11. Germline assignment: CDR1 SEHNR and CDR2 FQNEAQ (reference sequence). The chain's CDR3 is CASSPPSEGATEAFF. The CDR3 DNA reads as TGTGCCAGCAGCCCTCCCTCAGAGGGGGCGACTGAAGCTTTCTTT.

This rearrangement joins TRBV3-1 (or the pseudogene TRBV3-2) to TRBJ1-1, with TRBD1 matching 8 bases. V was clipped by 3 bases and J by 5 bases; unmatched bases: 5. CDR3 length equals 14 residues. CDR1 and CDR2 from the germline V gene are LGHDT and YNNKEL (reference sequence). The CDR3 protein is CASSQNQGATEAFF. CDR3 DNA sequence: TGTGCCAGCAGCCAGAATCAGGGGGCAACTGAAGCTTTCTTT.

This clone was seen only a few times. The V and J genes are TRBV28 and TRBJ1-5; no clear D gene. Trimming removed 10 bases from V and 1 base from J, with 23 bases in between. Germline V gene lookup returns CDR1 MDHEN and CDR2 SYDVKM. The CDR3 extends over 17 amino acids. CDR3 residues: CATNHGIGSGSNQPQHF. DNA of the CDR3: TGTGCCACCAACCACGGGATTGGGTCAGGAAGCAATCAGCCCCAGCATTTT.

This chain links TRBV2 with TRBJ1-6; no clear D gene. Germline CDR1 and CDR2: SNHLY and FYNNEI. V lost 5 bases, J lost 5 bases, and 13 bases lay in between. The CDR3 sequence is 15 residues long. The CDR3 loop is CASSREAPNNSPLHF. The CDR3 DNA reads TGTGCCAGCAGTCGGGAGGCCCCGAATAATTCACCCCTCCACTTT.

This clone was recorded a few times. This chain connects TRBV12-3 or TRBV12-4 to TRBJ2-7; TRBD2 might be the D (5 bases). Trimming took 6 bases from V and 8 from J, leaving 14 bases between them. This CDR3 has 12 amino acids. The CDR3 DNA reads TGTGCCAGCAGCTACCAGGCGGGTAAGCAGTACTTC. This gives the protein CASSYQAGKQYF.

With regard to this clone: The germline gene is not matched at one end of the junction; a read error may be the cause. This chain links TRBV4-1 with TRBJ2-1; 8 bases line up with TRBD2. The CDR3 is 14 amino acids. Germline lookup yields CDR1 MGHRA and CDR2 YSYEKL. The CDR3 DNA sequence: TGCGCCAGCAGCCAAGCCAGGGCGGGGGGCCCCACTCTCTTC. Protein product: CASSQARAGGPTLF.

The chain is built from TRBV9 and TRBJ2-2; 7 nucleotides align to TRBD1. CDR3 length: 15 amino acids. Germline CDR1 SGDLS, CDR2 YYNGEE. After removal of 3 bases from V and 4 bases from J, the junction contained 6 bases not matched to a gene. CDR3 protein: CASSGLTGSTGELFF. DNA of the CDR3: TGTGCCAGCAGCGGCCTGACAGGGAGCACCGGGGAGCTGTTTTTT.

The J gene is TRBJ1-5, the V gene TRBV19; D might be TRBD1 (5 bases). Per the germline V gene, CDR1 is LNHDA and CDR2 is SQIVND (reference sequence). Trimming removed 1 base from V and 12 bases from J, with 10 bases in between. This CDR3 is 12 amino acids long. CDR3 residues: CASSIVGRDQHF. The CDR3 DNA reads TGTGCCAGTAGTATAGTAGGCAGGGACCAGCATTTT. The complete variable domain, with remaining parts taken from reference TRBV19 and TRBJ1-5, reads DGGITQSPKYLFRKEGQNVTLSCEQNLNHDAMYWYRQDPGQGLRLIYYSQIVNDFQKGDIAEGYSVSREKKESFPLTVTSAQKNPTAFYLCASSIVGRDQHFGDGTRLSIL.